Below are 6 T cell receptor beta chains sequenced from a single sample in a study of breast tumors, draining lymph nodes, adjacent tissues (dated by TCRdb to 2015 to 2016). The lymph node samples were taken from the axillary draining lymph nodes of breast cancer patients. Receptors were amplified or captured by multiplex PCR. This sample was sequenced with an Illumina HiSeq 2000. TCRdb took the public reads, trimmed them with fastp at Q25, ran MiXCR for clone calling and kept in-frame beta chains. Identical CDR3 proteins give one entry, which carries the most common genes and DNA. Here the sample has some 150,000 distinct CDR3 sequences; 20% to 25% occur a single time. The ten largest account for about 2.6% of the sample. Material: axillary lymph node tissue. Every receptor here comes from a female donor with breast cancer. Some clones in this sample may be carry-over from other donors' samples.

This clonotype was observed many times. This rearrangement joins TRBV11-2 to TRBJ2-1; D might be TRBD2 (6 bases). Trimming pared 5 bases from V and 6 bases from J, leaving 11 bases between. Germline loops: CDR1 SGHAT, CDR2 FQNNGV. The CDR3 extends over 13 amino acids. CDR3 bases: TGTGCCAGCAGCCCGGACTACTTCAATGAGCAGTTCTTC. Translating gives CASSPDYFNEQFF. The full variable domain, with the rest looked up from reference TRBV11-2 and TRBJ2-1, is EAGVAQSPRYKIIEKRQSVAFWCNPISGHATLYWYQQILGQGPKLLIQFQNNGVVDDSQLPKDRFSAERLKGVDSTLKIQPAKLEDSAVYLCASSPDYFNEQFFGPGTRLTVL.

This clonotype has ten or more counts. The V gene is TRBV7-7, the J gene TRBJ2-6; TRBD1 might be the D (5 bases). This CDR3 contains 15 residues. V lost 5 bases to trimming and J lost 0 bases, with 8 bases between them. The germline CDR1 and CDR2 sequences are SSHAT and FNYEAQ (reference sequence). CDR3 sequence: CASSGDSSGANVLTF. CDR3 DNA: TGTGCCAGCAGCGGCGACAGCTCTGGGGCCAACGTCCTGACTTTC.

This clonotype was picked up a small number of times. The chain uses TRBV4-2 and TRBJ2-1, with 11 bases that match TRBD2. CDR1 LGHNA and CDR2 YNFKEQ come from the germline V gene. This CDR3 region has 17 residues. V lost 1 base, J lost 0 bases, and 2 bases stayed unmatched. The CDR3 loop reads CASSQVGTSGSYNEQFF. The CDR3, as DNA: TGTGCCAGCAGCCAAGTTGGGACTAGCGGCTCCTACAATGAGCAGTTCTTC.

This clonotype was counted many times. V is TRBV4-1 and J is TRBJ2-1; either TRBD1 or TRBD2 may supply D (5 bases each). The CDR3 sequence is 16 residues long. Per germline, CDR1 MGHRA and CDR2 YSYEKL. Trimming shortened V by 4 bases and J by 3 bases, and 16 bases separated the two germline ends. Written as DNA, the CDR3 is TGCGCCAGCAGCCGACCGGGACGTAAAAACTACAATGAGCAGTTCTTC. This translates into CASSRPGRKNYNEQFF.

This clonotype was observed a handful of times. The rearrangement links TRBV24-1 to TRBJ2-1, with 10 positions matching TRBD2. Trimming cost V 7 bases and J 8 bases; bases outside gene matches: 7. The CDR3 is 14 residues long. Germline CDR1 KGHDR, CDR2 SFDVKD. CDR3 sequence: CATRPSGRGDEQFF. In nucleotides, the CDR3 is TGTGCCACCAGACCCAGCGGGAGGGGGGATGAGCAGTTCTTC.

Concerning this clonotype: A much larger clone lies one base from this, so it may be a read error. The V call is TRBV11-3, the J call TRBJ2-7; no clear D. The CDR3 has 13 residues. Looked up from germline, CDR1 is SGHNT and CDR2 is YENEEA. CDR3 region: CAGSLSRTQEQYF. In DNA form, the CDR3 reads TGTGCCGGCAGCTTATCCAGAACTCAGGAGCAGTACTTC.